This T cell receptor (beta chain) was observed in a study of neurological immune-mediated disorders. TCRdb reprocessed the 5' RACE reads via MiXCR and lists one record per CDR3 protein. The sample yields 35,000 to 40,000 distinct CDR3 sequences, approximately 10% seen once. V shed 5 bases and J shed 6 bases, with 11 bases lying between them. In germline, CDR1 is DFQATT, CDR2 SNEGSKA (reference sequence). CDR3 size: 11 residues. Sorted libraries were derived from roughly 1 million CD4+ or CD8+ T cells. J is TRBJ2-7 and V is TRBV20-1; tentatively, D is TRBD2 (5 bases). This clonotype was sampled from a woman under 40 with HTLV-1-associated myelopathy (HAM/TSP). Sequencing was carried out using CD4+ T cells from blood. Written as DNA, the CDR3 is TGCAGTGCTGCACTAGTATTCGAGCAGTACTTC. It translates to CSAALVFEQYF.